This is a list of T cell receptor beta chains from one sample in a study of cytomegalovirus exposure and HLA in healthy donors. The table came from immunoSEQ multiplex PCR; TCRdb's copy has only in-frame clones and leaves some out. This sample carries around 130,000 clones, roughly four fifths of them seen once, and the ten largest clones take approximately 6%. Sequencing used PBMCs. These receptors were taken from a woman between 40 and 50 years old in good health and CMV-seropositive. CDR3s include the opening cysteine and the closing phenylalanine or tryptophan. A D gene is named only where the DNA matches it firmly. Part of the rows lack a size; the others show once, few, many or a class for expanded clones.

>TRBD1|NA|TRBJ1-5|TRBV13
TGTGCCAGCAGCCCCGGGACAGGGGAAGGTCAGCCCCAGCATTTT
CASSPGTGEGQPQHF
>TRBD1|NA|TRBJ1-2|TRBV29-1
TGCAGCGTAGCAATAGCCGGGACAGGGGGCAGTGGCTACACCTTC
CSVAIAGTGGSGYTF
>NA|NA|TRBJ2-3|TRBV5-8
TGTGCCAGCAGCTTGCAGGGGACGGCAGATACGCAGTATTTT
CASSLQGTADTQYF
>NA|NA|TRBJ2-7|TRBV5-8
TGTGCCAGCAGCTTTACAGCCTACGAGCAGTACTTC
CASSFTAYEQYF
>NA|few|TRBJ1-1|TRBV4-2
TGTGCCAGCAGCCAAGGTGAGTGGAGGAACACTGAAGCTTTCTTT
CASSQGEWRNTEAFF
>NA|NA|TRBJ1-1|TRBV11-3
TGTGCCAGCAGCCGCTCCGGGCCCCCCGGGGGCACTGAAGCTTTCTTT
CASSRSGPPGGTEAFF
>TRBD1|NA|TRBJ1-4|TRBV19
TGTGCCAGTAGTCCCCGTAGGACAGGAGCGAGAATGGAGTTT
CASSPRRTGARMEF
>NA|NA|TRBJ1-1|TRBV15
TGTGCCACCAGCCGATCCGGGACACTGAACACTGAAGCTTTCTTT
CATSRSGTLNTEAFF
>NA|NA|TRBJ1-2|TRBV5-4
TGTGCCAGCAGCTTGCCGGGACAAATAACAGGAGGCTACACCTTC
CASSLPGQITGGYTF
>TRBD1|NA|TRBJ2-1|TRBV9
TGTGCCAGCAGCGCGCCCCGGACAGGGTTTAAAAATGAGCAGTTCTTC
CASSAPRTGFKNEQFF
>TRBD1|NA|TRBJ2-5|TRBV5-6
TGTGCCAGCAGCTTCTATGGGACAGGGACGGAGACCCAGTACTTC
CASSFYGTGTETQYF
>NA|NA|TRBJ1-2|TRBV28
TGTGCCAGCAGTCTCACGGACAGCTATGGCTACACCTTC
CASSLTDSYGYTF
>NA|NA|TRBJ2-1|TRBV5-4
TGTGCCAGCAGCTTGGTGGGCGTATACAATGAGCAGTTCTTC
CASSLVGVYNEQFF
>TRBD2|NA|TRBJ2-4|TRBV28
TGTGCCAGCAGCCCTCCTCTAGGCGGGGGGGCCAAAAACATTCAGTACTTC
CASSPPLGGGAKNIQYF
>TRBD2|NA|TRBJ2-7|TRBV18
TGTGCCAGCTCACCACCAGGAGCGGGAGTCTACGAGCAGTACTTC
CASSPPGAGVYEQYF
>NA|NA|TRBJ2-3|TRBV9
TGTGCCAGCAGCCCCCAGGGCTGGGGCACAGATACGCAGTATTTT
CASSPQGWGTDTQYF
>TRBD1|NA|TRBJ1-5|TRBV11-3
TGTGCCAGCCCCAGGGAGGGGACAGGGTTAAATCAGCCCCAGCATTTT
CASPREGTGLNQPQHF
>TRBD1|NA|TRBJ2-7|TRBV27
TGTGCCAGCAGTTTATCGCCTTTTGGGACAGTGGGCGACGAGCAGTACTTC
CASSLSPFGTVGDEQYF
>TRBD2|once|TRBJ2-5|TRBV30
TGTGCCTGGGCGGGGGTGGGTTTAGGCCGAATTCCCAAAGAGACCCAGTACTTC
CAWAGVGLGRIPKETQYF
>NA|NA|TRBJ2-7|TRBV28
TGTGCCAGCAGTTTATCTGCCTACGAGCAGTACTTC
CASSLSAYEQYF
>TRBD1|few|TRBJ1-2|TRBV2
TGTGCCAGCATGATGACAGGGGAAGGCTACACCTTC
CASMMTGEGYTF
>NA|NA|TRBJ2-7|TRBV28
TGTGCCAGCAGTTATCATCCAGGATCCTACGAGCAGTACTTC
CASSYHPGSYEQYF
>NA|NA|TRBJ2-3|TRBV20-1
TGCAGTGCCCCTGCGGATACGCAGTATTTT
CSAPADTQYF
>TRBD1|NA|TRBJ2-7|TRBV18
TGTGCCAGCTCACCCGGGACAGGGGGAAGGTACGAGCAGTACTTC
CASSPGTGGRYEQYF
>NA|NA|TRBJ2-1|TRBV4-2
TGTGCCAGCAGCCAAGTGAGGGCAGGGGGGCATGAGCAGTTCTTC
CASSQVRAGGHEQFF
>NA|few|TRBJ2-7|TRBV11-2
TGTGCCAGCAGCTTTACATTTGTAGGGGACTACGAGCAGTACTTC
CASSFTFVGDYEQYF
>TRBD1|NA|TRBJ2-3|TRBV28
TGTGCCAGCAGTTTACTAGGGGGCATAAGCACAGATACGCAGTATTTT
CASSLLGGISTDTQYF
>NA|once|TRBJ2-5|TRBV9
TGTGCCAGCAGCGTTAGGACGGGCGGGGAAGGGGAGACCCAGTACTTC
CASSVRTGGEGETQYF
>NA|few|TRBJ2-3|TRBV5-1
TGCGCCAGCAGCTTGTCTGGACAGCACGAATTAACTAGCACAGATACGCAGTATTTT
CASSLSGQHELTSTDTQYF
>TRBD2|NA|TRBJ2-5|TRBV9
TGTGCCAGCAGCGTAGTGCCTAGCGGGAGAGGAGAGACCCAGTACTTC
CASSVVPSGRGETQYF
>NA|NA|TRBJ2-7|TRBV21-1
TGTGCCAGCAGCAAAGAACTAGCGGATCCCTACGAGCAGTACTTC
CASSKELADPYEQYF
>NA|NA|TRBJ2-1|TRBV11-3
TGTGCCAGCAGCGACCGGGACTCGAGGGTCGGGTACAATGAGCAGTTCTTC
CASSDRDSRVGYNEQFF
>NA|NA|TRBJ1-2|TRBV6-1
TGTGCCAGCAGTGAACAGAACCCAAACTATGGCTACACCTTC
CASSEQNPNYGYTF
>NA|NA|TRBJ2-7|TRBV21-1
TGTGCCAGCAGCAAAGGCCCCGGTGGGACACCGAGCTCCTACGAGCAGTACTTC
CASSKGPGGTPSSYEQYF
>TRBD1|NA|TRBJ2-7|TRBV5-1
TGCGCCAGCAGCTTATCCTTTGGCAGGGGGAGCGAGCAGTACTTC
CASSLSFGRGSEQYF
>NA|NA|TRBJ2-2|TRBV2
TGTGCCAGTCAACAGGGACGAGGCACCGGGGAGCTGTTTTTT
CASQQGRGTGELFF
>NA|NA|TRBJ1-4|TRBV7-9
TGTGCCAGCAGCCCAGGAACGGGGTCTAATGAAAAACTGTTTTTT
CASSPGTGSNEKLFF
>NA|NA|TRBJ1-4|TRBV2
TGTGCCAGCAGTGAAGGGCTCTTGACAGTCCGGCATGAAAAACTGTTTTTT
CASSEGLLTVRHEKLFF
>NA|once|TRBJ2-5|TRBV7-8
TGTGCCAGCAGCCCTACCACCCAGGGCAGCATGGAGACCCAGTACTTC
CASSPTTQGSMETQYF
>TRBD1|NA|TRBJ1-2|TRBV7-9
TGTGCCAGCAGCTTACTTGACAGGGAAGCCTATGGCTACACCTTC
CASSLLDREAYGYTF
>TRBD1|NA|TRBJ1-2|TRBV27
TGTGCCAGCAGTTTAAACAGGGGAGTAAATGGCTACACCTTC
CASSLNRGVNGYTF
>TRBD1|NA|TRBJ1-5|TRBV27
TGTGCCAGCAGTCCCGGGACAGGGGTTCATCAGCCCCAGCATTTT
CASSPGTGVHQPQHF
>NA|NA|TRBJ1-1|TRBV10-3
TGTGCCATCGCAGGGTCTGGTCTTGCGCTTGCTTTCTTT
CAIAGSGLALAFF
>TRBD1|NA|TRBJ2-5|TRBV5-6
TGTGCCAGCAGGTTGCTTCAGGGGGTGGGGGAGACCCAGTACTTC
CASRLLQGVGETQYF
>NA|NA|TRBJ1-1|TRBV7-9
TGTGCCAGCAGCCCGCGGGGGGCGGGCATGAACACTGAAGCTTTCTTT
CASSPRGAGMNTEAFF
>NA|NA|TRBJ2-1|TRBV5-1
TGCGCCAGCAGCCCCGGACTGAACAATGAGCAGTTCTTC
CASSPGLNNEQFF
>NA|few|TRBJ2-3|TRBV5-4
TGTGCCAGCAGCGCGGCGCCGGGGGGCACAGATACGCAGTATTTT
CASSAAPGGTDTQYF
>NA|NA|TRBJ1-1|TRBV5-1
TGCGCCAGCACCCCAAGGGGGGGTGTCAACACTGAAGCTTTCTTT
CASTPRGGVNTEAFF